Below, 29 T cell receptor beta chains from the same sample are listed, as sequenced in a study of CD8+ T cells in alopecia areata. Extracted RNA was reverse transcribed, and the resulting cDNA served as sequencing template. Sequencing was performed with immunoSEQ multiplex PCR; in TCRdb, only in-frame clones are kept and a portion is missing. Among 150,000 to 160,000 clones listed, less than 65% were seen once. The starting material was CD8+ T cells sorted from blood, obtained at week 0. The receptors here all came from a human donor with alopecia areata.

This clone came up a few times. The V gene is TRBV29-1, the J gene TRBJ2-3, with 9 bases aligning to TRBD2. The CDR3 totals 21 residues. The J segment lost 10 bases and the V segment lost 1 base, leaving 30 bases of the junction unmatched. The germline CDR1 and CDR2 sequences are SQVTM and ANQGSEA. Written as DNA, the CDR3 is TGCAGCGTTGAAGGTCCCGAGGAAATAAACGCGGGACTAGCACATCACAGGCCGCAGTATTTT. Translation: CSVEGPEEINAGLAHHRPQYF.

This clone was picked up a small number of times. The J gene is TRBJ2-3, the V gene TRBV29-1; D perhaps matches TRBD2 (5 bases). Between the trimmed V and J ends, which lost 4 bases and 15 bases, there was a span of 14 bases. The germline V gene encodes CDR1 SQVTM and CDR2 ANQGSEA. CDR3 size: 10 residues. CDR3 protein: CSVVSRGRYF. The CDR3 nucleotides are TGCAGCGTTGTATCTCGCGGGCGCTATTTT.

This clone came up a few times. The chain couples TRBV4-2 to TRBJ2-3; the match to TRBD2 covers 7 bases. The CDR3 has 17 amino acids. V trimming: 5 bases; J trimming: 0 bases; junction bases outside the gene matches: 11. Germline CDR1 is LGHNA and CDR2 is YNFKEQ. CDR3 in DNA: TGTGCCAGCAGCGACTTCCCCGGGACTACCAGCACAGATACGCAGTATTTT. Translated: CASSDFPGTTSTDTQYF.

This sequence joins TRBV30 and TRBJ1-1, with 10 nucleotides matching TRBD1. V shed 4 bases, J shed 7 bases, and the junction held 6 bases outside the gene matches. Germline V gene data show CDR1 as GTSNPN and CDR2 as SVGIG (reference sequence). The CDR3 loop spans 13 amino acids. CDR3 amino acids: CAWTEGTGVEAFF. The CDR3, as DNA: TGTGCCTGGACTGAAGGGACAGGGGTTGAAGCTTTCTTT.

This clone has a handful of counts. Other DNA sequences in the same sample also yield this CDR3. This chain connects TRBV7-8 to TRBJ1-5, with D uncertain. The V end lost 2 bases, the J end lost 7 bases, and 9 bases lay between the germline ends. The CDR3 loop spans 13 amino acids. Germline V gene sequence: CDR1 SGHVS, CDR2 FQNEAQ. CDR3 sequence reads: CASSLSPSQPQHF. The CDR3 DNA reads TGTGCCAGCAGCTTATCGCCTTCGCAGCCCCAGCATTTT.

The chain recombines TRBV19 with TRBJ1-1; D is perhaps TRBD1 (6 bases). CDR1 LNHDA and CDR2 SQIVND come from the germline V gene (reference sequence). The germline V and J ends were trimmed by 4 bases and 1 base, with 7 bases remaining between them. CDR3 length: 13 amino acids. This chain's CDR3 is CASSKDRNTEAFF. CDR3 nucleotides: TGTGCCAGTAGTAAGGACAGGAACACTGAAGCTTTCTTT. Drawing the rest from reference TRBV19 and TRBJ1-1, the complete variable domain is DGGITQSPKYLFRKEGQNVTLSCEQNLNHDAMYWYRQDPGQGLRLIYYSQIVNDFQKGDIAEGYSVSREKKESFPLTVTSAQKNPTAFYLCASSKDRNTEAFFGQGTRLTVV.

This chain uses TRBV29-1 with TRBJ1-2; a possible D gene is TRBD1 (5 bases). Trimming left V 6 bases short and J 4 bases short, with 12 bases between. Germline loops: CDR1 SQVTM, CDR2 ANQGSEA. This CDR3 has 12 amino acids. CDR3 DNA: TGCAGCGTCCTCGACAGCACCTATGGCTACACCTTC. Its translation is CSVLDSTYGYTF.

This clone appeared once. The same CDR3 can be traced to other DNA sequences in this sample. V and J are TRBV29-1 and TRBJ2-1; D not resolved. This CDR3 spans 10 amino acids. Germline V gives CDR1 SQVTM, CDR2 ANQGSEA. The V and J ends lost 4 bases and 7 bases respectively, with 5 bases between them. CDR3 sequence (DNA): TGCAGCGTTGTCGGGAATGAGCAGTTCTTC. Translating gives CSVVGNEQFF.

The CDR3 bases are TGTGCCAGCAGCTTAGGCCTTGCGTTTGGAGGGGATCTGTACGAGCAGTACTTC. This translates into CASSLGLAFGGDLYEQYF. This chain uses TRBV13 with TRBJ2-7; tentatively, D is TRBD2 (6 bases). V lost 0 bases and J lost 4, with 22 bases in between. The CDR3 is 18 residues long. The germline V gene encodes CDR1 PRHDT and CDR2 FYEKMQ (reference sequence).

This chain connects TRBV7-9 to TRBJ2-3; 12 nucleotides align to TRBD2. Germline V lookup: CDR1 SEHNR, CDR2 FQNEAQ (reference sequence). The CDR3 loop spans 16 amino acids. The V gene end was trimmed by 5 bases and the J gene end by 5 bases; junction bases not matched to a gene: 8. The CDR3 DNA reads TGTGCCAGCAGCGGCGGGACTAGCGGGCCCATAGATACGCAGTATTTT. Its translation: CASSGGTSGPIDTQYF. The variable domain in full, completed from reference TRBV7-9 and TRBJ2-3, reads DTGVSQNPRHKITKRGQNVTFRCDPISEHNRLYWYRQTLGQGPEFLTYFQNEAQLEKSRLLSDRFSAERPKGSFSTLEIQRTEQGDSAMYLCASSGGTSGPIDTQYFGPGTRLTVL.

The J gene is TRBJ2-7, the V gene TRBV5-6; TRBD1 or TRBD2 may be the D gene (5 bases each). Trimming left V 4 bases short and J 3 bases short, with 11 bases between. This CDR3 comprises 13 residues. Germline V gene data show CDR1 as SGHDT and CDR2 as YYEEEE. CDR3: CASSLRGVYEQYF. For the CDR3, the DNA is TGTGCCAGCAGCCTGAGGGGTGTCTACGAGCAGTACTTC.

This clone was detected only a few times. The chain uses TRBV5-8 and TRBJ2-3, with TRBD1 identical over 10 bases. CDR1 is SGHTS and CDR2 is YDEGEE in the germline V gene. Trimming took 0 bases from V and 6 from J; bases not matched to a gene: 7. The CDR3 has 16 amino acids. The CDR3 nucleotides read TGTGCCAGCAGCTTGGCGATCGGGACAGGGGCGGATACGCAGTATTTT. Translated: CASSLAIGTGADTQYF.

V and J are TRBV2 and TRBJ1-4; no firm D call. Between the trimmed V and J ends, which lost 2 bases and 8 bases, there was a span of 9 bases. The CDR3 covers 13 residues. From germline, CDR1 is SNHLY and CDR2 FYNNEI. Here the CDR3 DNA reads TGTGCCAGCAGTGAATTACAGTTAGAAAAACTGTTTTTT. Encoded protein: CASSELQLEKLFF.

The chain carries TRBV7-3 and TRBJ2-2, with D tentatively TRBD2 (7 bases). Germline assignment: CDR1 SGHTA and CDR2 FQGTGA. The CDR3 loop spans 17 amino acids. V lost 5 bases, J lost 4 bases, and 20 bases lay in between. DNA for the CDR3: TGTGCCAGCAGCCCGTCCGGAGGGGGGGCTGCCACCGGGGAGCTGTTTTTT. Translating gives CASSPSGGGAATGELFF. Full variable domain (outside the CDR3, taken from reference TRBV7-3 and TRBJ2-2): GAGVSQTPSNKVTEKGKYVELRCDPISGHTALYWYRQSLGQGPEFLIYFQGTGAADDSGLPNDRFFAVRPEGSVSTLKIQRTERGDSAVYLCASSPSGGGAATGELFFGEGSRLTVL.

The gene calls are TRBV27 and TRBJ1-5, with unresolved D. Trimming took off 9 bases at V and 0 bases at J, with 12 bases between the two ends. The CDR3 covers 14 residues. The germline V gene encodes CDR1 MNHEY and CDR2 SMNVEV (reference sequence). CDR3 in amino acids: CASQSWGSNQPQHF. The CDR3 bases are TGTGCCAGTCAATCGTGGGGTAGCAATCAGCCCCAGCATTTT.

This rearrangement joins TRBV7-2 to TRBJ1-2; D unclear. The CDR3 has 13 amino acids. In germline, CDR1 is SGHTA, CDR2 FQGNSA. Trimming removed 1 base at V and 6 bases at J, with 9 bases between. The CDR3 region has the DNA TGTGCCAGCAGCTTAGGGGGTTCCAATGGCTACACCTTC. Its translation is CASSLGGSNGYTF. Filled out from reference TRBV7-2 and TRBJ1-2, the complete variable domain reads GAGVSQSPSNKVTEKGKDVELRCDPISGHTALYWYRQSLGQGLEFLIYFQGNSAPDKSGLPSDRFSAERTGGSVSTLTIQRTQQEDSAVYLCASSLGGSNGYTFGSGTRLTVV.

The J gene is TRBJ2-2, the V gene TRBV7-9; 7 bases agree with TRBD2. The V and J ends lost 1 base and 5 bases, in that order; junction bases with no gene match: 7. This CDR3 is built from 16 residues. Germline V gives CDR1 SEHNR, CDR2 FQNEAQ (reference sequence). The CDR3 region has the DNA TGTGCCAGCAGCTTAGAGAGTCCTAGCGGTACCGGGGAGCTGTTTTTT. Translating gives CASSLESPSGTGELFF.

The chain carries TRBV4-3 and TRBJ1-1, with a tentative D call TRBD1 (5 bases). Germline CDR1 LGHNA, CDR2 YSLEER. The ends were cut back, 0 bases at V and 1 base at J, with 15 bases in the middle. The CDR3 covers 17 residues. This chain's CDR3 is CASSQDTAWGKNTEAFF. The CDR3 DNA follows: TGCGCCAGCAGCCAAGATACCGCGTGGGGGAAGAACACTGAAGCTTTCTTT.

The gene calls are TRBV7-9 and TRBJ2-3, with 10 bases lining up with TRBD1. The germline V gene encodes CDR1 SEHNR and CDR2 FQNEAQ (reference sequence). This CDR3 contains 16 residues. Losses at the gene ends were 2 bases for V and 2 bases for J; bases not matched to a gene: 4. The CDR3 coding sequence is TGTGCCAGCAGCTTATCGGGACAGGGGAACACAGATACGCAGTATTTT. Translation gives CASSLSGQGNTDTQYF.

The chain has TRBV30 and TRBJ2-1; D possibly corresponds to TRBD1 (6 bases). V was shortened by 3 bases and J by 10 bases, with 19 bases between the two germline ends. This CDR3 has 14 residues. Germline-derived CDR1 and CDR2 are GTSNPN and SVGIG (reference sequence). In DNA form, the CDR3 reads TGTGCCTGGAGCGCCGGGACATGGCAAGCAGAGCAGTTCTTC. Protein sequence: CAWSAGTWQAEQFF.

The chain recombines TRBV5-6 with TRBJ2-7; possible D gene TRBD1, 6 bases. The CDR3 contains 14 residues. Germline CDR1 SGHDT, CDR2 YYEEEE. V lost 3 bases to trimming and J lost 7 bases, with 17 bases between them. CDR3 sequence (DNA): TGTGCCAGCAGCTGGGGGACAACACCCAGAGAGCAGTACTTC. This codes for CASSWGTTPREQYF.

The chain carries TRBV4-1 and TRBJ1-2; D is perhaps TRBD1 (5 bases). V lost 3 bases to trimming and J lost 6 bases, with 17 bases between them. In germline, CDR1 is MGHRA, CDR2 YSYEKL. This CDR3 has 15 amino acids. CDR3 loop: CASSQVERDVDGYTF. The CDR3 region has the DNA TGCGCCAGCAGCCAGGTCGAAAGGGACGTCGATGGCTACACCTTC.

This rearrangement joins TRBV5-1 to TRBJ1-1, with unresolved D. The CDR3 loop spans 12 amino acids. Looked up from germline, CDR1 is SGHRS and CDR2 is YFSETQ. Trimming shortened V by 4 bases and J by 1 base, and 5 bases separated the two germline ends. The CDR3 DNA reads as TGCGCCAGCAGCACGACGAACACTGAAGCTTTCTTT. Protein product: CASSTTNTEAFF.

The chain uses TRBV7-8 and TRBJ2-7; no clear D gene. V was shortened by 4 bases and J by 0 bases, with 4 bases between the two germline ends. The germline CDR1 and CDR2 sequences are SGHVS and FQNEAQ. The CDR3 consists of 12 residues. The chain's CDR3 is CASSSASYEQYF. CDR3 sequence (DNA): TGTGCCAGCAGCTCCGCCTCCTACGAGCAGTACTTC.

Here the CDR3 DNA reads TGTGCCAGTAGTATTCGTAGGGGGGACACTGAAGCTTTCTTT. It encodes CASSIRRGDTEAFF. The chain employs TRBV19 and TRBJ1-1, with TRBD1 as a possible D gene (6 bases). Germline lookup yields CDR1 LNHDA and CDR2 SQIVND (reference sequence). The CDR3 loop spans 14 amino acids. Trimming took off 3 bases at V and 3 bases at J, with 11 bases between the two ends.

The CDR3 is CAWNVGTSSYEQYF. The CDR3 nucleotides are TGTGCCTGGAATGTGGGTACCAGCTCCTACGAGCAGTACTTC. V and J are TRBV30 and TRBJ2-7, with D unclear. This CDR3 is 14 amino acids long. The V end lost 4 bases, the J end lost 0 bases, and 13 bases lay between the germline ends. The germline CDR1 and CDR2 sequences are GTSNPN and SVGIG (reference sequence).

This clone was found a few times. The CDR3: CASSLSGSGANVLTF. For the CDR3, the DNA is TGTGCCAGCAGCCTCTCGGGCTCTGGGGCCAACGTCCTGACTTTC. The chain links TRBV13 to TRBJ2-6; no clear D gene. The ends were cut back, 5 bases at V and 0 bases at J, with 8 bases in the middle. CDR3 length equals 15 residues. From germline, CDR1 is PRHDT and CDR2 FYEKMQ (reference sequence).

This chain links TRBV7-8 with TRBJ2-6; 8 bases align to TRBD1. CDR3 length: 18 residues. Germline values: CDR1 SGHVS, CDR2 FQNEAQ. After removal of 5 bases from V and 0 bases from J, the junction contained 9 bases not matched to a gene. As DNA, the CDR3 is TGTGCCAGCAGCGGAGAGGACAGGGAGAGCTCTGGGGCCAACGTCCTGACTTTC. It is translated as CASSGEDRESSGANVLTF.

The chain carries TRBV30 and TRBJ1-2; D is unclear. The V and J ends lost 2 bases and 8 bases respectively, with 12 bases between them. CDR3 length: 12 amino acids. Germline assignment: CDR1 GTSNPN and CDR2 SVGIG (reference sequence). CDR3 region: CAWSSVAEGYTF. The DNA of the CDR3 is TGTGCCTGGAGTTCCGTGGCGGAGGGCTACACCTTC.